This T cell receptor (beta chain) comes out of a study of blood T cell repertoires in COVID-19. Across the whole study: Sources were T cells, B-cell-depleted T cells, or PBMCs; the material itself was cDNA or gDNA.

The assay was immunoSEQ multiplex PCR, and TCRdb's table has in-frame clones only and misses some. In the table there are about 20,000 clones, around 84% of which are singletons. The CDR3 sequence is 16 residues long. The V end was cut by 4 bases, the J end by 0 bases, with 16 bases between. From germline, CDR1 is MDHEN and CDR2 SYDVKM. This clonotype was obtained from a human donor with active COVID-19. The donor label of this sample is uncertain. The source material was peripheral blood. The rearrangement uses TRBV28 and TRBJ2-7; D may be TRBD2 (5 bases). This CDR3 reads CASSSYDGDSSYEQYF. For the CDR3, the DNA is TGTGCCAGCAGTTCTTACGACGGGGATAGCTCCTACGAGCAGTACTTC.